The sample holds many counts of the clone carrying this T cell receptor beta chain. What it recognizes is unknown. This CDR3 has 13 residues. CDR1 KGHSH and CDR2 LQKENI come from the germline V gene. V was pared by 2 bases and J by 7 bases, with 6 bases between. Pooling was applied to second doses at about 4 or about 12 weeks. The assay was immunoSEQ multiplex PCR, and TCRdb's table has in-frame clones only and misses some. Of 84,000 or so clones listed, 90% are singletons. These data originate in a study of T cell responses to AZD1222 COVID-19 vaccine. Study-level points and caveats: Dominant CD4 TCR responses targeted spike regions 160-218 and 743-854. Sampling captured repertoires only after the peak T cell response.

The source is an adult who received the AZD1222 COVID-19 vaccine. Specimen: peripheral blood, collected 28 days after the second AZD1222 dose. The V and J genes are TRBV18 and TRBJ1-6; D gene uncertain. CDR3 in DNA: TGTGCCAGCTCACCAGAAGGGAATTCACCCCTCCACTTT. The encoded protein is CASSPEGNSPLHF.